Detailed here is one T cell receptor (beta chain). Its specificity is unknown. Clones were read by immunoSEQ multiplex PCR, and TCRdb kept only the in-frame ones, dropping some. The table shows more than 85,000 clones, with less than 80% occurring only once. This sample was included in a study of fetal regulatory T cell absence and autoimmunity. General study findings and limits: The oligoclonal enrichment was interpreted as supporting antigen-driven pancreatic autoimmunity before birth in IPEX syndrome.

CDR3 length: 19 amino acids. J gave up 2 bases and V 2 bases, and 15 bases lay outside the gene matches. This TCR was recovered from a male donor with IPEX syndrome. The source material was pancreas tissue. The chain joins TRBV23-1 to TRBJ1-5, with TRBD1 matching over 7 bases. TRBV23-1 is an ORF, and what it does is uncertain. CDR3 region: CASSQGDRVRRVGNQPQHF. CDR3 nucleotide sequence: TGCGCCAGCAGTCAAGGTGACAGGGTCAGGAGGGTTGGCAATCAGCCCCAGCATTTT.